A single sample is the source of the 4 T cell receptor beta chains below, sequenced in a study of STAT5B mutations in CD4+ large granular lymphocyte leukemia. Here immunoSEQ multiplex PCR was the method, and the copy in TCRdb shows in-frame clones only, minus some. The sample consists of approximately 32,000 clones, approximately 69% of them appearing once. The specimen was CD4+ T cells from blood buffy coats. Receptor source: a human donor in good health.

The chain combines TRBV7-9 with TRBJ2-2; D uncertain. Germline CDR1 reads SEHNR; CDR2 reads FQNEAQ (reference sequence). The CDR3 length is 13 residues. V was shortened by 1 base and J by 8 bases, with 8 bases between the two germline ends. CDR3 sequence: CASSLVQVGELFF. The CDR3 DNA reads TGTGCCAGCAGCTTAGTTCAGGTTGGGGAGCTGTTTTTT.

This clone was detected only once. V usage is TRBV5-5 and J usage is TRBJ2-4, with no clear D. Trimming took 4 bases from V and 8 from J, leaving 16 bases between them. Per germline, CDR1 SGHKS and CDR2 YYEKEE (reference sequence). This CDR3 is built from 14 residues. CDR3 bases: TGTGCCAGCAGCCCCGAGGTAGTGGTAGACATTCAGTACTTC. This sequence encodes CASSPEVVVDIQYF.

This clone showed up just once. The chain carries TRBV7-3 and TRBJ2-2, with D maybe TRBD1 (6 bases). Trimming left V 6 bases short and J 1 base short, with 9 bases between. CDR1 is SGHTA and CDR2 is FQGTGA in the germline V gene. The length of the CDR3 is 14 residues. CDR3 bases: TGTGCCAGCAGGCGGACAGTGAACACCGGGGAGCTGTTTTTT. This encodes CASRRTVNTGELFF.

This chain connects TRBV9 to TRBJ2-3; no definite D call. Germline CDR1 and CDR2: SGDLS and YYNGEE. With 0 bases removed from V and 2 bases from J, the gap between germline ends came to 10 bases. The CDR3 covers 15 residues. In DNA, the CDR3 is TGTGCCAGCAGCGTAGCCCCCATGATCACAGATACGCAGTATTTT. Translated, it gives CASSVAPMITDTQYF.